A selection of T cell receptor beta chains follows, all from one sample in a study of blood T cells in healthy people across ages. One entry per CDR3 protein results from TCRdb running MiXCR on the 5' RACE reads. Of about 1,500,000 distinct CDR3 sequences listed, 28% are singletons. The sequenced sample consisted of blood. These receptors all come from a woman between 25 and 40 years old in good health. The CDR3 runs from the conserved cysteine through the conserved F or W. The D gene is left open where the match is weak. Only some rows state a clone size, as once, few, many or a class for expanded clones.

D	V	J	size	CDR3	DNA
.	TRBV12-3/TRBV12-4	TRBJ2-1	many	CASSWQGDEQFF	TGTGCCAGCAGTTGGCAGGGCGATGAGCAGTTCTTC
.	TRBV7-9	TRBJ1-6	.	CASSSGSTQEYNSPLHF	TGTGCCAGCAGCTCGGGGTCGACACAAGAATATAATTCACCCCTCCACTTT
.	TRBV11-1	TRBJ1-1	.	CASSLVPGGTEAFF	TGTGCCAGCAGCTTGGTCCCTGGGGGAACTGAAGCTTTCTTT
.	TRBV5-1	TRBJ2-5	.	CASCRLGGDNQETQYF	TGCGCCAGCTGCCGATTGGGGGGAGACAACCAAGAGACCCAGTACTTC
.	TRBV11-2	TRBJ2-1	.	CASSLGLAHHNEQFF	TGTGCCAGCAGCTTAGGTCTAGCTCACCACAATGAGCAGTTCTTC
.	TRBV11-2	TRBJ2-6	many	CASVGVLGANVLTF	TGTGCCAGCGTGGGGGTTCTCGGGGCCAACGTCCTGACTTTC
.	TRBV29-1	TRBJ1-5	.	CRGDTDSNQPQHF	TGCAGGGGGGACACGGATAGCAATCAGCCCCAGCATTTT
.	TRBV2	TRBJ1-6	few	CASGRGLNSPLHF	TGTGCCAGCGGACGGGGCCTAAATTCACCCCTCCACTTT
.	TRBV7-2	TRBJ1-2	once	CAIRGESYGYTF	TGTGCCATCAGGGGCGAGAGTTATGGCTACACCTTC
TRBD1	TRBV28	TRBJ2-5	.	CASSLGSGTGLKEQYF	TGTGCCAGCAGTTTAGGGTCGGGGACAGGGCTAAAGGAGCAGTACTTC
.	TRBV5-1	TRBJ1-2	few	CASSGTGTFYGYTF	TGCGCCAGCAGCGGGACCGGGACCTTCTATGGCTACACCTTC
TRBD1	TRBV10-3	TRBJ1-2	many	CAITPGTGIPQYGYTF	TGTGCCATCACCCCCGGGACAGGGATTCCCCAATATGGCTACACCTTC
TRBD1	TRBV12-3/TRBV12-4	TRBJ1-1	.	CASSPGDRLAFF	TGTGCCAGCAGTCCAGGGGACAGGTTGGCTTTCTTT
TRBD2	TRBV7-9	TRBJ2-1	many	CASSLLADPRYNEQFF	TGTGCCAGCAGCCTACTAGCGGATCCCAGGTACAATGAGCAGTTCTTC
TRBD2	TRBV28	TRBJ2-7	many	CASSFKRGAPKQYF	TGTGCCAGCAGTTTCAAGCGGGGCGCGCCCAAGCAGTACTTC
.	TRBV2	TRBJ2-5	.	CASSARLQETQYF	TGTGCCAGCAGTGCTAGACTGCAAGAGACCCAGTACTTC
TRBD2	TRBV5-4	TRBJ2-1	.	CASSLSLAGVWEQFF	TGTGCCAGCAGCTTGAGCCTAGCGGGAGTTTGGGAGCAGTTCTTC
TRBD1	TRBV14	TRBJ2-3	few	CASSLPFGQGVADTQYF	TGTGCCAGCAGCCTTCCCTTCGGACAGGGGGTAGCAGATACGCAGTATTTT
.	TRBV28	TRBJ1-6	.	CASRTSNSPLHF	TGTGCCAGCCGAACCAGTAATTCACCCCTCCACTTT
TRBD2	TRBV5-1	TRBJ2-1	few	CASSVRLAGGEQFF	TGCGCCAGCAGCGTAAGACTAGCGGGGGGCGAGCAGTTCTTC
TRBD2	TRBV20-1	TRBJ2-7	few	CSARDRARTSPEQYF	TGCAGTGCTAGAGATCGGGCAAGGACTAGCCCCGAGCAGTACTTC
TRBD2	TRBV14	TRBJ2-5	.	CASSQGYILAGGAETQYF	TGTGCCAGCAGCCAAGGGTATATACTAGCGGGAGGAGCAGAGACCCAGTACTTC
TRBD2	TRBV12-3/TRBV12-4	TRBJ2-2	.	CACSPAGGAKARKLFF	TGTGCCTGCAGTCCGGCCGGGGGGGCCAAAGCAAGGAAGCTGTTTTTT
.	TRBV7-2	TRBJ2-3	.	CASSLSRNTDTQYF	TGTGCCAGCAGCTTAAGTAGGAACACAGATACGCAGTATTTT
TRBD1	TRBV7-9	TRBJ2-1	.	CASSLQGVGETQFF	TGTGCCAGCAGCCTCCAGGGGGTCGGGGAGACCCAGTTCTTC
.	TRBV20-1	TRBJ2-3	few	CSAQTGPLLTDTQYF	TGCAGTGCTCAAACAGGGCCTTTGTTGACAGATACGCAGTATTTT
TRBD2	TRBV29-1	TRBJ2-7	many	CSAKPGSGRSYEQYF	TGCAGCGCCAAACCAGGCAGCGGGAGGTCCTACGAGCAGTACTTC
.	TRBV4-3	TRBJ2-4	few	CASSPRGPVEDIQYF	TGCGCCAGCAGCCCGCGAGGCCCAGTGGAGGACATTCAGTACTTC
.	TRBV7-2	TRBJ2-3	many	CASSSGVGTDTQYF	TGTGCCAGCAGCTCGGGCGTCGGCACAGATACGCAGTATTTT
TRBD1	TRBV7-9	TRBJ2-1	few	CASSLLGGTGLGTQFF	TGTGCCAGCAGCTTACTAGGAGGGACAGGGCTTGGAACGCAGTTCTTC
TRBD1	TRBV7-9	TRBJ1-6	.	CASSLGQGFANSPLHF	TGTGCCAGCAGCTTAGGACAGGGCTTTGCCAATTCACCCCTCCACTTT